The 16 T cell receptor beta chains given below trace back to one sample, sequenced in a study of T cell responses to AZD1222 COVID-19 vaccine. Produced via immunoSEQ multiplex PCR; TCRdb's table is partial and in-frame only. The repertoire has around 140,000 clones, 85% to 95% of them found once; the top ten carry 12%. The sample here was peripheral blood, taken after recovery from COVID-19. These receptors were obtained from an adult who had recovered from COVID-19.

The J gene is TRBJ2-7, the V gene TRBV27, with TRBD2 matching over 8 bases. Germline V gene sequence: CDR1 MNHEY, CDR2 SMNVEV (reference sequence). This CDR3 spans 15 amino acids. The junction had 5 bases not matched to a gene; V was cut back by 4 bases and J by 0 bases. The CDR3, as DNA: TGTGCCAGCAGTTCCCCCGCGGGGGGCTCCTACGAGCAGTACTTC. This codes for CASSSPAGGSYEQYF.

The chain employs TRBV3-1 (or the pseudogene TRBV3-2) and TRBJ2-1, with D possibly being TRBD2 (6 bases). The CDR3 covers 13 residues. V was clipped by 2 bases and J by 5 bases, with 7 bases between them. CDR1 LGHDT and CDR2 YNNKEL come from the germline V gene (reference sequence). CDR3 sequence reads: CASSQRLDNEQFF. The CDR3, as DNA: TGTGCCAGCAGCCAACGACTAGACAATGAGCAGTTCTTC.

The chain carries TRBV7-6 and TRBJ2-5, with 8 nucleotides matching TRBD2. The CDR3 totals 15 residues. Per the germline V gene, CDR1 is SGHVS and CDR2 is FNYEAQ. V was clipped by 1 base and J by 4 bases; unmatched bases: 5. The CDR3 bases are TGTGCCAGCAGCTTAGGGACTAGCATTTTAGAGACCCAGTACTTC. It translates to CASSLGTSILETQYF.

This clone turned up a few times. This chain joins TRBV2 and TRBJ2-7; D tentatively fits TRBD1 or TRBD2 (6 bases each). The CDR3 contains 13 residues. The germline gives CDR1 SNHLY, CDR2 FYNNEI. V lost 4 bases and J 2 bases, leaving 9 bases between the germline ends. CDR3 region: CASSGGATYEQYF. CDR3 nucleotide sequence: TGTGCCAGCAGTGGGGGGGCTACCTACGAGCAGTACTTC.

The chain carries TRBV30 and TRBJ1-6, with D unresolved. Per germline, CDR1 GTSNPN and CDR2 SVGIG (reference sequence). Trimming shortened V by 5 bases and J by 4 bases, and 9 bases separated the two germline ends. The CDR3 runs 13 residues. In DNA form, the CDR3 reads TGTGCCTGGCAGACCGGTTATAATTCACCCCTCCACTTT. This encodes CAWQTGYNSPLHF. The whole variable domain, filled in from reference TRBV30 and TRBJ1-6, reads SQTIHQWPATLVQPVGSPLSLECTVEGTSNPNLYWYRQAAGRGLQLLFYSVGIGQISSEVPQNLSASRPQDRQFILSSKKLLLSDSGFYLCAWQTGYNSPLHFGNGTRLTVT.

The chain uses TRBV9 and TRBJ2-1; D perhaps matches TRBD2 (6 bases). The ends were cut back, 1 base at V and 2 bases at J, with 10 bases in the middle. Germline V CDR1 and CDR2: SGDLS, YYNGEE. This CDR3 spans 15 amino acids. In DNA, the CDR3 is TGTGCCAGCAGCGTAAGGCGGGATCCCTACAATGAGCAGTTCTTC. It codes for CASSVRRDPYNEQFF.

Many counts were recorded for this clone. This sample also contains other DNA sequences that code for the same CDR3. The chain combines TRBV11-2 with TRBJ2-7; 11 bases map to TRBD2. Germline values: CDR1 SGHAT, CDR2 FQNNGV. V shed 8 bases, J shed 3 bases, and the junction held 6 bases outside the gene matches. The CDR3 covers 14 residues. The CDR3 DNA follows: TGTGCCAGCCGTGGGGGGACTAGCGGCTACGAGCAGTACTTC. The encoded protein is CASRGGTSGYEQYF.

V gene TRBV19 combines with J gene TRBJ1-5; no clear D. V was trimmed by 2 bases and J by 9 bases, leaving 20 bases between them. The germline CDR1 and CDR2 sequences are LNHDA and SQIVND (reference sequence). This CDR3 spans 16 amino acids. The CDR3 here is CASSITFMEPNPPQHF. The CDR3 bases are TGTGCCAGTAGTATAACGTTCATGGAGCCCAACCCGCCCCAGCATTTT.

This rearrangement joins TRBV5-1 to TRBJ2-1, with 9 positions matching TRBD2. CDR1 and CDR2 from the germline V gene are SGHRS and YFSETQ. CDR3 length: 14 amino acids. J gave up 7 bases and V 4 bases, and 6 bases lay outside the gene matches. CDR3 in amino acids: CASSPSGISNEQFF. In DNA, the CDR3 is TGCGCCAGCAGCCCTAGCGGGATTAGTAATGAGCAGTTCTTC.

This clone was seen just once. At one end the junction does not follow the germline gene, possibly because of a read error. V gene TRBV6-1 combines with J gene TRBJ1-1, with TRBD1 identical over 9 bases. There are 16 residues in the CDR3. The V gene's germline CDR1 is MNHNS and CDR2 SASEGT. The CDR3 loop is CASTERTGVGNTEAFF. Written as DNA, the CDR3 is TGTGCCAGCACTGAACGGACAGGGGTGGGGAACACTGAAGCTTTCTTT.

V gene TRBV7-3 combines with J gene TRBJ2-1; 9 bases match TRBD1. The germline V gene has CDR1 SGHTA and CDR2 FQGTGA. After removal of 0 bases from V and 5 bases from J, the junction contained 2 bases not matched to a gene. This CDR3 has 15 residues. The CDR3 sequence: CASSLTGTGNNEQFF. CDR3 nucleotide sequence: TGTGCCAGCAGCTTAACCGGGACAGGGAACAATGAGCAGTTCTTC.

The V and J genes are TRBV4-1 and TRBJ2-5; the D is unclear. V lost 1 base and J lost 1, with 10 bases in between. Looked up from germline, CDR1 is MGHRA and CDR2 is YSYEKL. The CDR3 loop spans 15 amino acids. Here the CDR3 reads CASSQVITAQETQYF. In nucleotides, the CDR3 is TGCGCCAGCAGCCAAGTGATAACGGCCCAAGAGACCCAGTACTTC.

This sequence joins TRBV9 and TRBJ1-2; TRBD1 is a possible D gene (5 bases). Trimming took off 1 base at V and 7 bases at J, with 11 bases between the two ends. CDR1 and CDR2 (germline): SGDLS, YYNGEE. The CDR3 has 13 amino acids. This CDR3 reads CASSVIGDPGYTF. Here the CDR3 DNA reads TGTGCCAGCAGCGTAATAGGGGATCCTGGCTACACCTTC.

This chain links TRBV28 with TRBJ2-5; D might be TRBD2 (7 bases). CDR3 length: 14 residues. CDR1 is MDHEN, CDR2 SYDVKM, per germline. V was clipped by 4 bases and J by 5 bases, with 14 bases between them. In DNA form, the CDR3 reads TGTGCCAGCAGTTCCGTGGGGAGGGGGGAGACCCAGTACTTC. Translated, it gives CASSSVGRGETQYF.

CDR3 loop: CATSGSGQEREQYF. Here the CDR3 DNA reads TGTGCCACCAGTGGGAGTGGGCAGGAGAGAGAGCAGTACTTC. V gene TRBV24-1 combines with J gene TRBJ2-7; D is unclear. The CDR3 runs 14 residues. CDR1 and CDR2 from the germline V gene are KGHDR and SFDVKD. V gave up 5 bases and J gave up 7 bases, with 17 bases separating them.

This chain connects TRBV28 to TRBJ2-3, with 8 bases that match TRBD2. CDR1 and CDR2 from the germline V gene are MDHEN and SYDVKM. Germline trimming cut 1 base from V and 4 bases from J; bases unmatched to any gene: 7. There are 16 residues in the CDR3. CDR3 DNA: TGTGCCAGCAGTTTATCGGTAGCGGGGTCCCCAGATACGCAGTATTTT. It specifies CASSLSVAGSPDTQYF.